Listed below are T cell receptor beta chains from one sample, sequenced in a study of vaccination effects on CD4 cells after COVID-19. Their recognized antigens are unknown. TCRdb's copy holds only in-frame clones and misses some; the assay was immunoSEQ multiplex PCR. The table has about 27,000 clones, approximately 80% seen once. The sample was CD4+ T cells from PBMCs cultured with HCoV-NL63 spike peptides, taken before COVID-19 vaccination. The receptors shown here come from a human donor who had a prior SARS-CoV-2 infection. Each CDR3 is given with its conserved first and last residue. A D gene is named only where the DNA matches it firmly. Only some rows state a clone size, as once, few, many or a class for expanded clones.

clone size,CDR3 length,D gene,J gene,V gene,CDR3 protein,CDR3 DNA
-,14,-,TRBJ1-4,TRBV9,CASSAGWGGEKLFF,TGTGCCAGCAGCGCCGGGTGGGGCGGGGAAAAACTGTTTTTT
-,13,TRBD1,TRBJ1-4,TRBV7-2,CATQQGRGEKLFF,TGTGCCACACAACAGGGGCGTGGGGAAAAACTGTTTTTT
-,16,-,TRBJ2-1,TRBV14,CASSQDVGTSYNEQFF,TGTGCCAGCAGCCAAGATGTCGGGACCTCCTACAATGAGCAGTTCTTC
-,12,-,TRBJ2-2,TRBV25-1,CASSEGGRELFF,TGTGCCAGCAGTGAGGGGGGCCGGGAGCTGTTTTTT
-,14,-,TRBJ1-6,TRBV6-5,CASSLRDSSSPLHF,TGTGCCAGCAGTCTCAGGGATTCAAGTTCACCCCTCCACTTT
-,16,TRBD2,TRBJ2-5,TRBV3-1/TRBV3-2,CASSQDGGRAGVTQYF,TGTGCCAGCAGCCAAGACGGCGGGAGGGCCGGCGTGACCCAGTACTTC
-,11,-,TRBJ1-2,TRBV20-1,CSVSGNYGYTF,TGCAGTGTTTCCGGGAACTATGGCTACACCTTC
-,16,TRBD1,TRBJ2-7,TRBV5-4,CASSNNPLGTAKVQYF,TGTGCCAGCAGCAACAATCCACTCGGGACAGCCAAGGTGCAGTACTTC
-,13,-,TRBJ2-5,TRBV2,CASSEEAQETQYF,TGTGCCAGCAGTGAAGAGGCGCAAGAGACCCAGTACTTC
-,14,-,TRBJ2-3,TRBV9,CASSVDPFTDTQYF,TGTGCCAGCAGCGTAGACCCATTCACAGATACGCAGTATTTT
-,12,-,TRBJ1-1,TRBV29-1,CSVEGKNTEAFF,TGCAGCGTTGAGGGAAAGAACACTGAAGCTTTCTTT
-,14,-,TRBJ2-3,TRBV24-1,CATSDRHGTDTQYF,TGTGCCACCAGTGATCGACACGGCACAGATACGCAGTATTTT
once,13,TRBD1,TRBJ1-1,TRBV18,CASSPPGQREAFF,TGTGCCAGCTCACCACCGGGACAGCGAGAAGCTTTCTTT
few,17,-,TRBJ2-2,TRBV3-1/TRBV3-2,CASSQWSRGPNTGELFF,TGTGCCAGCAGCCAGTGGTCGAGGGGCCCGAACACCGGGGAGCTGTTTTTT
few,17,-,TRBJ2-2,TRBV4-1,CASKPKDFPPNTGELFF,TGCGCCAGTAAACCGAAGGACTTTCCGCCTAACACCGGGGAGCTGTTTTTT